This T cell receptor beta chain was captured by sequencing in a study of blood T cell repertoires in COVID-19. About the research overall: Samples representing acute and convalescent COVID-19 were sourced from the United States, Italy and Spain. PBMCs, B-cell-depleted T cells, or T cells were the source of the cDNA or gDNA that made up the material.

This CDR3 contains 14 residues. The V segment lost 0 bases and the J segment 4 bases; nucleotides outside the gene matches: 1. Germline CDR1 is SGDLS and CDR2 is YYNGEE. In the original workflow: How many nucleated cells were present was estimated from reference gene primer amplification. This table comes from immunoSEQ multiplex PCR, and its TCRdb copy is limited to in-frame clones, with some not included. That table is the source of V, J and clone size, and D and trimming were worked out from the DNA. The sample includes some 330,000 clones, 85% to 90% of them seen just once. This receptor was obtained from a woman aged 45-60 years with active or convalescent COVID-19. Material for sequencing was peripheral blood. The chain combines TRBV9 with TRBJ1-3; 7 bases align to TRBD1. The CDR3 bases are TGTGCCAGCAGCGTAGCGACAGGGGGAAACACCATATATTTT. Translated, it gives CASSVATGGNTIYF.